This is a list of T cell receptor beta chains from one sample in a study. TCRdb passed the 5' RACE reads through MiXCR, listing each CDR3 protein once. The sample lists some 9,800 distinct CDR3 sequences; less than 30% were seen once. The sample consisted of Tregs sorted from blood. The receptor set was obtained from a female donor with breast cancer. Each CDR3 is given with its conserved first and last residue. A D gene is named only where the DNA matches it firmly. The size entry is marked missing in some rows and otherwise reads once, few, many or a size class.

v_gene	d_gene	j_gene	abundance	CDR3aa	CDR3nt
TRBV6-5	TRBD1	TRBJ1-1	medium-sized	CASSPGQGNTEAFF	TGTGCCAGCAGTCCCGGACAGGGGAACACTGAAGCTTTCTTT
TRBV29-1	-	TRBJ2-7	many	CSAWTVHEQYF	TGCAGCGCATGGACAGTCCACGAGCAGTACTTC
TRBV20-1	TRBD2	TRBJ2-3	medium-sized	CSGRAGVTDTQYF	TGCAGTGGCCGAGCGGGAGTGACAGATACGCAGTATTTT
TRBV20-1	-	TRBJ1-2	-	CSASEQGPSYAF	TGCAGTGCCTCGGAACAGGGCCCCTCCTACGCCTTC
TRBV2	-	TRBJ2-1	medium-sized	CASSDSSRGEQFF	TGTGCCAGCAGTGACAGCTCCCGGGGTGAGCAGTTCTTC
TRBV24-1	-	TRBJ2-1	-	CATSDLWPGGYNEQFF	TGTGCCACCAGTGATTTGTGGCCTGGCGGATACAATGAGCAGTTCTTC
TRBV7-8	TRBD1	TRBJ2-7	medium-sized	CASSLAFRGREQYF	TGTGCCAGCAGCTTAGCGTTCAGGGGGCGGGAGCAGTACTTC
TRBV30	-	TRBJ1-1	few	CAWSVGGLGNTEAFF	TGTGCCTGGAGTGTTGGGGGACTTGGAAACACTGAAGCTTTCTTT
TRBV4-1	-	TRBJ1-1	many	CASSRGPRSTEAFF	TGCGCCAGCAGCCGAGGACCCCGCAGCACTGAAGCTTTCTTT
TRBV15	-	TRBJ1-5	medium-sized	CATSTNRVGQPQHF	TGTGCCACCAGCACTAACAGGGTCGGGCAGCCCCAGCATTTT
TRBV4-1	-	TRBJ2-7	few	CASSQVSRAYEQYF	TGCGCCAGCAGCCAAGTTTCCAGGGCCTACGAGCAGTACTTC
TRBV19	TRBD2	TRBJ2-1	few	CASSRTSVAYNEQFF	TGTGCCAGTAGCAGGACTAGCGTTGCCTACAATGAGCAGTTCTTC
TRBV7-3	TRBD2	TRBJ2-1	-	CASSSLAGGGEQFF	TGTGCCAGCAGCTCCCTAGCGGGAGGGGGTGAGCAGTTCTTC
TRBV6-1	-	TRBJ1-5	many	CASSDLYPSQHF	TGTGCCAGCAGTGATCTATATCCGTCCCAGCATTTT
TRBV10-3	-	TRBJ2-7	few	CAIRGGGAGNYEQYF	TGTGCCATCAGAGGGGGGGGGGCTGGGAACTACGAGCAGTACTTC
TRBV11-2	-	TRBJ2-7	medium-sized	CASSVRRGFYEQYF	TGTGCCAGCAGCGTCCGCCGGGGCTTCTACGAGCAGTACTTC
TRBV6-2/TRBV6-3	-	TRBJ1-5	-	CASSYMGAGQPQHF	TGTGCCAGCAGTTACATGGGGGCGGGACAGCCCCAGCATTTT